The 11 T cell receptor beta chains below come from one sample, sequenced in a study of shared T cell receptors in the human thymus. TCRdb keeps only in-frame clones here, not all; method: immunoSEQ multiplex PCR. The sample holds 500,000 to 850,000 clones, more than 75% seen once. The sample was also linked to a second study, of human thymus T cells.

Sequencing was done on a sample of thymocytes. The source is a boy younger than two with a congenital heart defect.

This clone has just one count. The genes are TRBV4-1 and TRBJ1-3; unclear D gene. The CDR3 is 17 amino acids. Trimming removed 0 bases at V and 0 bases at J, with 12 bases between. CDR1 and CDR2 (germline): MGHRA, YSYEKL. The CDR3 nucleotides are TGCGCCAGCAGCCAAGATCGCCCTGCGAGCTCTGGAAACACCATATATTTT. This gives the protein CASSQDRPASSGNTIYF.

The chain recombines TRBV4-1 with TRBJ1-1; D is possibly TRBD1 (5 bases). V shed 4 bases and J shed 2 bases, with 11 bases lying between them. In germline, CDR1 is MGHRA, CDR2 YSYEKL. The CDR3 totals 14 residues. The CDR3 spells CASSPRQGNTEAFF. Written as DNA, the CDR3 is TGCGCCAGCAGCCCGCGCCAGGGCAACACTGAAGCTTTCTTT.

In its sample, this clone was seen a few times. CDR3 sequence reads: CSVASGHSYEQYF. The CDR3 nucleotides read TGCAGCGTTGCAAGCGGGCACTCCTACGAGCAGTACTTC. The chain carries TRBV29-1 and TRBJ2-7, with D possibly being TRBD2 (6 bases). Trimming removed 4 bases from V and 0 bases from J, with 10 bases in between. CDR1 SQVTM and CDR2 ANQGSEA come from the germline V gene. The CDR3 spans 13 residues.

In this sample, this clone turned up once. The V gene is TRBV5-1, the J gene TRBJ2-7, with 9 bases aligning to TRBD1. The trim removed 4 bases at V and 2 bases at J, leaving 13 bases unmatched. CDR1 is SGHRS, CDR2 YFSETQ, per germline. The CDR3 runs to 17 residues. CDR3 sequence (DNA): TGCGCCAGCAGCGCGAAACGTATGGGACAGGGCGCCTACGAGCAGTACTTC. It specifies CASSAKRMGQGAYEQYF.

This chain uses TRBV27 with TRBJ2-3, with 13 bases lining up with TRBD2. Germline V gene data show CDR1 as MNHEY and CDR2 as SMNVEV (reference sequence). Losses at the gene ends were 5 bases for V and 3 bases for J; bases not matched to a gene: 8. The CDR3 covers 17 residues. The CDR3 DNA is TGTGCCAGCAGTGAAAGACTAGCGGGAGGTGTGACAGATACGCAGTATTTT. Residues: CASSERLAGGVTDTQYF.

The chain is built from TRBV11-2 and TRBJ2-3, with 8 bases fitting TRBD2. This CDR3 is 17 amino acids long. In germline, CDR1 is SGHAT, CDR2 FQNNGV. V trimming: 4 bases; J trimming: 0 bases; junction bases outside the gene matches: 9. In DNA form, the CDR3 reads TGTGCCAGCAGCTCTCCCATAGCGGGGCAAAGCACAGATACGCAGTATTTT. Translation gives CASSSPIAGQSTDTQYF.

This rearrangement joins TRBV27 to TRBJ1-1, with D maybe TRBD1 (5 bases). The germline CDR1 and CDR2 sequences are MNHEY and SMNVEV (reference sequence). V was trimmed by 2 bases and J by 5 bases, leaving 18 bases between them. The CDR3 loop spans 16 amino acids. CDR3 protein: CASSLIAGQLGTEAFF. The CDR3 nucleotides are TGTGCCAGCAGTTTAATTGCAGGGCAGCTGGGGACTGAAGCTTTCTTT.

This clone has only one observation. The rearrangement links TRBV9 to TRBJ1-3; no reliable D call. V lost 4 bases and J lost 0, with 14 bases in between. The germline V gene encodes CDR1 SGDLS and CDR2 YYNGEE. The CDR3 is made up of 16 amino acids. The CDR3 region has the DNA TGTGCCAGCAGCTCCGGAGTGATGAGCTCTGGAAACACCATATATTTT. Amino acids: CASSSGVMSSGNTIYF.

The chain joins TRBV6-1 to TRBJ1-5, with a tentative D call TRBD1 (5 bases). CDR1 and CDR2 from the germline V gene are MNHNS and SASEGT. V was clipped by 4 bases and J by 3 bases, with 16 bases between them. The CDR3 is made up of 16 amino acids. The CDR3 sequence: CASSGYRGGHNQPQHF. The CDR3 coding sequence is TGTGCCAGCAGTGGATATCGGGGGGGTCACAATCAGCCCCAGCATTTT.

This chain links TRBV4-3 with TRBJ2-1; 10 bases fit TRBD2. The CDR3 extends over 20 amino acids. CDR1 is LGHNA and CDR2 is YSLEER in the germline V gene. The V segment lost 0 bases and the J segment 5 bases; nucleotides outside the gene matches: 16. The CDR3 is CASSQDRRRIAGGRHNEQFF. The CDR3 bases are TGCGCCAGCAGCCAAGATCGACGACGTATAGCGGGAGGACGCCACAATGAGCAGTTCTTC.

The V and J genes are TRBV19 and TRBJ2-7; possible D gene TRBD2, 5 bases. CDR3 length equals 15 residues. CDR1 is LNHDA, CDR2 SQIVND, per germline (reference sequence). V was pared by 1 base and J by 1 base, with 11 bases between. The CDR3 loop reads CASSIGVTGSYEQYF. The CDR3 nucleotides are TGTGCCAGTAGTATAGGTGTAACGGGGTCCTACGAGCAGTACTTC.